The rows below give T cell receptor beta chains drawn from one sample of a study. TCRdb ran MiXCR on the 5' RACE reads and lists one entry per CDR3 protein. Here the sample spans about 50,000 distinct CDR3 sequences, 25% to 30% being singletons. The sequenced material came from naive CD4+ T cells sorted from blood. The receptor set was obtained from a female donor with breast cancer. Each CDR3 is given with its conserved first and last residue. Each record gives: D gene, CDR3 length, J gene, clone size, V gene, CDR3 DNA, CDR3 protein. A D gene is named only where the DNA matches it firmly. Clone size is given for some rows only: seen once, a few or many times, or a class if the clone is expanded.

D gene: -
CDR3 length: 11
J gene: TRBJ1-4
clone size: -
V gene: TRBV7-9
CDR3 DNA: TGTGCCAGCAGCTTAGTAGGGGAACTGTTTTTT
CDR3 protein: CASSLVGELFF

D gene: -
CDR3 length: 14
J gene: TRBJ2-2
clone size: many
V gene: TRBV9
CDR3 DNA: TGTGCCAGCAGCGTAGCTGGCGGATCCGGGGAGCTGTTTTTT
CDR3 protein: CASSVAGGSGELFF

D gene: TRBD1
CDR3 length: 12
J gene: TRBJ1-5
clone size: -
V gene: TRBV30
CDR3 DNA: TGTGCCTGCCAGACAGGGAATCAGCCCCAGCATTTT
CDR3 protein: CACQTGNQPQHF

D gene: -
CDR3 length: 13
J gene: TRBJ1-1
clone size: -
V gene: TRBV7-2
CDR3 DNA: TGTGCCAGCAGCCCCGGAGGAGGTTTTGAAGCTTTCTTT
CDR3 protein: CASSPGGGFEAFF

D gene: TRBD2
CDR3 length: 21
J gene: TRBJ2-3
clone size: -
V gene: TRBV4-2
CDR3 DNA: TGTGCCAGCAGCCAAGGGGGCTCAGGGTACGCTAGCGGGAGCAGACGAGATACGCAGTATTTT
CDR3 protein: CASSQGGSGYASGSRRDTQYF

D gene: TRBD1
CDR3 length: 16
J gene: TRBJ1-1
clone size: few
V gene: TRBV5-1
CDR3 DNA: TGCGCCAGCAGCTTGGCCCTAGGGACAGCTAACACTGAAGCTTTCTTT
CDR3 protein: CASSLALGTANTEAFF

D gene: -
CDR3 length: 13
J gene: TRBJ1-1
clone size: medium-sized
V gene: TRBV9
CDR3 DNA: TGTGCCAGCAGCGCACACAGGAACACTGAAGCTTTCTTT
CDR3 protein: CASSAHRNTEAFF

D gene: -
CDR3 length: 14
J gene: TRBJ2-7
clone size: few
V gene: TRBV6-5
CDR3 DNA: TGTGCCAGCAGCGTCCAACAGGGTCCCTACGAGCAGTACTTC
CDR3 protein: CASSVQQGPYEQYF

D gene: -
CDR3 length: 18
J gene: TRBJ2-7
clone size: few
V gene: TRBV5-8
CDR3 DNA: TGTGCCAGCAGCTTGGGTTTCCTCTCGCGAGTACTAACCTACGAGCAGTACTTC
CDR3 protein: CASSLGFLSRVLTYEQYF

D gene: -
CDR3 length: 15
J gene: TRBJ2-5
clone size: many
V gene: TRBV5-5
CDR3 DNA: TGTGCCAGCAGCGCACTTCCGGGACCCGATGAGACCCAGTACTTC
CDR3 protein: CASSALPGPDETQYF

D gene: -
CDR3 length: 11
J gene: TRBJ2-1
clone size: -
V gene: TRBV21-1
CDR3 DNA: TGTGCCAGCACCAAAAGGGTTGAGCAGTTCTTC
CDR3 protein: CASTKRVEQFF

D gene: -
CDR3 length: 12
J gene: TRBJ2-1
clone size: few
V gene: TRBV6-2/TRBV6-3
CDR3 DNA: TGTGCCAGCAGCCTTAATAGGGGGGTGCGGTTCTTC
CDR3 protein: CASSLNRGVRFF

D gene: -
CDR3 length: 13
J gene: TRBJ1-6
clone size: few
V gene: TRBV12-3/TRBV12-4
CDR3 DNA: TGTGCCAGCAGTTGGGGAGGTAATTCACCCCTCCACTTT
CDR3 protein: CASSWGGNSPLHF

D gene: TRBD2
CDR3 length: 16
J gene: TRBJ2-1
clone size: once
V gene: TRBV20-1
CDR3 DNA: TGCAGTGCTAGGCGGGGTTTGAGCGGGGTCTCCAATGAGCAGTTCTTC
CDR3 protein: CSARRGLSGVSNEQFF

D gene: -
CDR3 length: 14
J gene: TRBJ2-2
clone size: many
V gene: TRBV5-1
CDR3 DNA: TGCGCCAGCAGCTTGGGGGGGCGAACCGGGGAGCTGTTTTTT
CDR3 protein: CASSLGGRTGELFF

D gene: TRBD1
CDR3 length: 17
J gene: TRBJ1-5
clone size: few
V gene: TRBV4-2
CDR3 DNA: TGTGCCAGCAGCCAAGAAAACTCCAGGGGGCTCGTTCAGCCCCAGCATTTT
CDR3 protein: CASSQENSRGLVQPQHF

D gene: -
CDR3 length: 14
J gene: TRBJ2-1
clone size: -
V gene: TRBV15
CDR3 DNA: TGTGCCACCAGCACCTGGGACCGATACAATGAGCAGTTCTTC
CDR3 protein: CATSTWDRYNEQFF

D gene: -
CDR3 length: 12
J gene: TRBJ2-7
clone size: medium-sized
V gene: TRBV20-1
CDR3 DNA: TGCAGTGCTAGTACCCAGCTACCCGTGCAGTACTTC
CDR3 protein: CSASTQLPVQYF

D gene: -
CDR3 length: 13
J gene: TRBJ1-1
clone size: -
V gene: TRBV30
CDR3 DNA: TGTGCCTGGAGTCCGCATCAGAACACTGAAGCTTTCTTT
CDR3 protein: CAWSPHQNTEAFF

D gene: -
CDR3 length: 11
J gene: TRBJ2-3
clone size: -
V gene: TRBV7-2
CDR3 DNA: TGTGCCAGCAGCCTCACAGATACGCAGTATTTT
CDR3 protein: CASSLTDTQYF

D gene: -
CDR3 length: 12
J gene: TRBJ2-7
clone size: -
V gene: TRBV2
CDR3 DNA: TGTGCCAGCGGACTAAACTCCTACGAGCAGTACTTC
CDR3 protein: CASGLNSYEQYF

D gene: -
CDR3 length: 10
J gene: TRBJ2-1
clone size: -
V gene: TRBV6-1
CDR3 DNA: TGTGCCAGCAGTGAGGGTGAGCAGTTCTTC
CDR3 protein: CASSEGEQFF

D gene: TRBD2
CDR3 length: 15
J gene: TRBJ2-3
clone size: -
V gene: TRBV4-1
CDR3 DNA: TGCGCCAGCAGCCGAGCGGGAGCAGGGGCAGATACGCAGTATTTT
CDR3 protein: CASSRAGAGADTQYF

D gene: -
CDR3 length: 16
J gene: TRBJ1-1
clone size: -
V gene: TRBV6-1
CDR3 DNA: TGTGCCAGCAGTGAAGGGACCCCCCCCTTGAACACTGAAGCTTTCTTT
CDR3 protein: CASSEGTPPLNTEAFF

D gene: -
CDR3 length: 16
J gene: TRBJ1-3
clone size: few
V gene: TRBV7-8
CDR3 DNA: TGTGCCAGCAGCTTAGGGACAGCGTTCTCTGGAAACACCATATATTTT
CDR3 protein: CASSLGTAFSGNTIYF

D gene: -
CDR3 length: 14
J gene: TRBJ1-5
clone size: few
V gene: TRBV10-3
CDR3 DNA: TGTGCCATCAGTCAACACTCAGGGGACCAGCCCCAGCATTTT
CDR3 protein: CAISQHSGDQPQHF

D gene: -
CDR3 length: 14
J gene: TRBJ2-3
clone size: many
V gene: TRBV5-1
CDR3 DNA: TGCGCCAGCAGCCCCGGGCAAGGGCCAGATACGCAGTATTTT
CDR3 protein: CASSPGQGPDTQYF

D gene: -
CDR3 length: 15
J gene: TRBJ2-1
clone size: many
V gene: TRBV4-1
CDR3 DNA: TGCGCCAGCAGCCAAGATGGGAGGGGGTACAATGAGCAGTTCTTC
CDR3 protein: CASSQDGRGYNEQFF

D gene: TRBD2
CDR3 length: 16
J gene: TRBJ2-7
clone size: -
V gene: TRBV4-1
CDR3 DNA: TGCGCCAGCAGCCATACCCTTATAGCGGGAGACTACGAGCAGTACTTC
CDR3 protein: CASSHTLIAGDYEQYF

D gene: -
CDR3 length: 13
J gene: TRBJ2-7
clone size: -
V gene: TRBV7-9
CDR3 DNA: TGTGCCAGCAGACAGGGCCGGGATGACGAGCAGTGCTTC
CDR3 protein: CASRQGRDDEQCF

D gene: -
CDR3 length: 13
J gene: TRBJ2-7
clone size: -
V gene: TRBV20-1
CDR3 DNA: TGCAGTGCTACCCGGAGGGCAGGAGGCGAGCAGTACTTC
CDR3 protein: CSATRRAGGEQYF

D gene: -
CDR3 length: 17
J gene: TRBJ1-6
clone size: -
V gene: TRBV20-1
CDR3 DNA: TGCAGTGCTAGAGATAAGGGCAGCAGCTCCTATAATTCACCCCTCCACTTT
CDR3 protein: CSARDKGSSSYNSPLHF

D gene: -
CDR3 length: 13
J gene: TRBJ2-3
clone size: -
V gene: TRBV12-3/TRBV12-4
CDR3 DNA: TGTGCCAGCACCAAGACGGAGGCGGATACGCAGTATTTT
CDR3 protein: CASTKTEADTQYF

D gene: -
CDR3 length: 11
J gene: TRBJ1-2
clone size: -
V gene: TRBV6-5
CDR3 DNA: TGTGCCAGCACCAACGAAAGGGAGTGGACCTTC
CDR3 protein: CASTNEREWTF